The 10 T cell receptor beta chains listed next were all sequenced from one sample in a study of identical twins. TCRdb re-derived calls from the 5' RACE reads in MiXCR, one entry per CDR3 protein. The data contain more than 250,000 distinct CDR3 sequences, under 9% of them singletons. The sample also formed part of further work on yellow fever vaccine responses in identical twins.

Input material: memory (CD45RO+) T cells sorted from blood. The receptors stem from a woman between 18 and 30 years old in good health.

This CDR3 is CASSKRSEAGELFF. DNA of the CDR3: TGTGCCAGCAGTAAGAGGTCCGAAGCCGGGGAGCTGTTTTTT. The chain recombines TRBV28 with TRBJ2-2; the D is unclear. The CDR3 runs to 14 residues. V was pared by 5 bases and J by 6 bases, with 13 bases between. From germline, CDR1 is MDHEN and CDR2 SYDVKM.

This clonotype was counted many times. This chain uses TRBV29-1 with TRBJ2-7; D is possibly TRBD2 (5 bases). Trimming took 4 bases from V and 6 from J, leaving 10 bases between them. CDR3 length: 11 residues. Germline V gene lookup returns CDR1 SQVTM and CDR2 ANQGSEA. The CDR3 loop is CSVVEVSEQYF. CDR3 sequence (DNA): TGCAGCGTTGTGGAGGTCTCCGAGCAGTACTTC.

This clonotype was found many times. The V gene is TRBV3-1, the J gene TRBJ2-2; D is possibly TRBD2 (5 bases). The germline CDR1 and CDR2 sequences are LGHDT and YNNKEL (reference sequence). V was clipped by 3 bases and J by 1 base, with 18 bases between them. This CDR3 has 18 residues. The CDR3 sequence is CASSQYSDYSVNTGELFF. In nucleotides, the CDR3 is TGTGCCAGCAGCCAGTACAGCGACTATTCAGTGAACACCGGGGAGCTGTTTTTT.

The CDR3 DNA reads TGTGCCAGTAGTACATTCTACAATGAGCAGTTCTTC. Translating gives CASSTFYNEQFF. This rearrangement joins TRBV19 to TRBJ2-1; D is unresolved. V shed 4 bases and J shed 3 bases, with 4 bases lying between them. Germline V gives CDR1 LNHDA, CDR2 SQIVND (reference sequence). The length of the CDR3 is 12 residues.

The chain couples TRBV28 to TRBJ2-3; TRBD2 matches at 9 bases. CDR1 is MDHEN and CDR2 is SYDVKM in the germline V gene. The V gene end was trimmed by 5 bases and the J gene end by 1 base; junction bases not matched to a gene: 4. CDR3 length equals 15 residues. The CDR3 loop is CASSRASGGTDTQYF. The CDR3 DNA reads as TGTGCCAGCAGTAGGGCTAGCGGGGGCACAGATACGCAGTATTTT. Full variable domain (missing parts from reference TRBV28 and TRBJ2-3): DVKVTQSSRYLVKRTGEKVFLECVQDMDHENMFWYRQDPGLGLRLIYFSYDVKMKEKGDIPEGYSVSREKKERFSLILESASTNQTSMYLCASSRASGGTDTQYFGPGTRLTVL.

This chain uses TRBV6-1 with TRBJ1-1; D unclear. This CDR3 is built from 16 residues. Germline-derived CDR1 and CDR2 are MNHNS and SASEGT. V lost 6 bases to trimming and J lost 3 bases, with 20 bases between them. The CDR3 here is CASSRGPRAEDTEAFF. The CDR3 nucleotides are TGTGCCAGCAGCCGAGGACCTCGGGCCGAGGACACTGAAGCTTTCTTT.

CDR3: CASRRQSYEQYF. CDR3 coding DNA: TGTGCCAGCAGACGACAGTCATACGAGCAGTACTTC. The chain carries TRBV12-3 or TRBV12-4 and TRBJ2-7; D perhaps matches TRBD1 (5 bases). The V end was cut by 6 bases, the J end by 4 bases, with 10 bases between. The CDR3 loop spans 12 amino acids.

The gene calls are TRBV7-2 and TRBJ2-1; D call uncertain. CDR1 is SGHTA, CDR2 FQGNSA, per germline. The CDR3 runs 15 residues. V shed 5 bases and J shed 0 bases, with 11 bases lying between them. CDR3 residues: CASSPQGVSYNEQFF. DNA of the CDR3: TGTGCCAGCAGCCCACAAGGAGTCTCCTACAATGAGCAGTTCTTC. Based on the CDR3 plus reference TRBV7-2 and TRBJ2-1, the full variable domain is GAGVSQSPSNKVTEKGKDVELRCDPISGHTALYWYRQSLGQGLEFLIYFQGNSAPDKSGLPSDRFSAERTGGSVSTLTIQRTQQEDSAVYLCASSPQGVSYNEQFFGPGTRLTVL.

The sample holds a few counts of this clonotype. V is TRBV2 and J is TRBJ2-7; 9 bases match TRBD2. Germline V gene data show CDR1 as SNHLY and CDR2 as FYNNEI. V lost 4 bases, J lost 10 bases, and 8 bases stayed unmatched. The CDR3 loop spans 13 amino acids. The CDR3 loop reads CASSVGSGRPQYF. The CDR3 DNA is TGTGCCAGCAGTGTTGGCAGCGGGAGGCCACAGTACTTC.

Many counts were recorded for this clonotype. This sequence joins TRBV5-1 and TRBJ2-1; 8 bases map to TRBD2. The germline gives CDR1 SGHRS, CDR2 YFSETQ. V gave up 4 bases and J gave up 6 bases; unmatched junction bases: 6. The CDR3 totals 14 residues. This CDR3 is CASSAGLGANEQFF. The CDR3 bases are TGCGCCAGCAGCGCGGGACTAGGTGCCAATGAGCAGTTCTTC.